Presented here are 11 T cell receptor beta chains from one specimen sequenced in a study of PD-1 blockade in classical Hodgkin lymphoma (dated by TCRdb to about 2020). Libraries were built with the immunoSEQ multiplex PCR assay. TCRdb carries this immuneACCESS record with in-frame sequences only. Its versions omit some clonotypes, under half of them owing to an unresolved V gene in the studies checked, with the rest unexplained. Recorded for this sample are some 17,000 clones; almost 85% of them occurred a single time. The ten largest make up 8% to 8.5% of the sample. This specimen's time point label, per the study, means: newly diagnosed, previously untreated cHL patient sample. The material sequenced was peripheral blood mononuclear cells (PBMCs). The receptor set was obtained from a human donor with classical Hodgkin lymphoma.

This clone occurred once. This chain joins TRBV21-1 and TRBJ1-5; TRBD1 is the table's D call, not checked against the DNA. TRBV21-1 is tagged as a pseudogene. The CDR3 spans 17 residues. The DNA of the CDR3 is TGTGCCAGCAGCGAAACATCCGGGACAGGGGTCGATCAGCCCCAGCATTTT. Its protein is CASSETSGTGVDQPQHF.

This clone occurred a few times. The chain joins TRBV18 to TRBJ1-5; 7 bases fit TRBD1. The CDR3 spans 15 residues. J gave up 4 bases and V 3 bases, and 6 bases lay outside the gene matches. From germline, CDR1 is KGHSH and CDR2 LQKENI. The CDR3, as DNA: TGTGCCAGCTCACCGTCGACAGGGTCTAATCAGCCCCAGCATTTT. Its protein is CASSPSTGSNQPQHF. The full variable domain, completed using reference TRBV18 and TRBJ1-5, is NAGVMQNPRHLVRRRGQEARLRCSPMKGHSHVYWYRQLPEEGLKFMVYLQKENIIDESGMPKERFSAEFPKEGPSILRIQQVVRGDSAAYFCASSPSTGSNQPQHFGDGTRLSIL.

The chain links TRBV10-3 to TRBJ1-2, with 7 nucleotides matching TRBD1. Trimming removed 3 bases from V and 4 bases from J; junction bases left unmatched: 14. The CDR3 has 17 amino acids. Looked up from germline, CDR1 is ENHRY and CDR2 is SYGVKD. In nucleotides, the CDR3 is TGTGCCATCAGTGAAAGACAGGGAGTTTGGTTGAGCTATGGCTACACCTTC. Translating gives CAISERQGVWLSYGYTF.

V is TRBV10-2 and J is TRBJ2-7; 8 nucleotides agree with TRBD2. CDR1 is WSHSY, CDR2 SAAADI, per germline. CDR3 length: 16 residues. V was clipped by 3 bases and J by 7 bases; unmatched bases: 14. CDR3 nucleotide sequence: TGCGCCAGCAGTGATCGGGTAGCGGGACCCTCCGGGGAGCAGTACTTC. Translated: CASSDRVAGPSGEQYF.

V gene TRBV19 combines with J gene TRBJ1-5; D might be TRBD1 (5 bases). Trimming removed 7 bases from V and 0 bases from J, with 13 bases in between. Germline loops: CDR1 LNHDA, CDR2 SQIVND (reference sequence). This CDR3 comprises 15 residues. The CDR3 sequence: CASTPETDSNQPQHF. DNA for the CDR3: TGTGCCAGTACCCCCGAGACAGATAGCAATCAGCCCCAGCATTTT.

J is TRBJ1-1 and V is TRBV10-3, with D possibly being TRBD1 (6 bases). CDR1 is ENHRY, CDR2 SYGVKD, per germline. Trimming removed 6 bases at V and 8 bases at J, with 10 bases between. CDR3 length: 11 amino acids. The CDR3, as DNA: TGTGCCATCAGAACAGGGATCGAAGCTTTCTTT. Its translation: CAIRTGIEAFF.

The chain carries TRBV10-3 and TRBJ2-6, with D perhaps matching TRBD1 or TRBD2 (5 bases each). Trimming took off 2 bases at V and 1 base at J, with 15 bases between the two ends. The germline V gene encodes CDR1 ENHRY and CDR2 SYGVKD. The CDR3 covers 18 residues. The CDR3: CAISESGTELSGANVLTF. CDR3 DNA sequence: TGTGCCATCAGTGAGAGTGGGACCGAACTGTCTGGGGCCAACGTCCTGACTTTC.

The V gene is TRBV6-4, the J gene TRBJ2-3; no definite D call. Germline values: CDR1 MRHNA, CDR2 SNTAGT. The V and J ends lost 8 bases and 2 bases respectively, with 11 bases between them. The CDR3 has 13 amino acids. CDR3: CASSTRITDTQYF. CDR3 sequence (DNA): TGTGCCAGCTCGACACGCATCACAGATACGCAGTATTTT.

J is TRBJ1-6 and V is TRBV2, with a possible D match to TRBD1 (5 bases). This CDR3 contains 14 residues. The germline gives CDR1 SNHLY, CDR2 FYNNEI. Trimming cost V 6 bases and J 7 bases, with 13 bases left between them. In DNA, the CDR3 is TGTGCCAGCAGAGTCACGGGGGAGAATTCACCCCTCCACTTT. It is translated as CASRVTGENSPLHF.

Only one count was recorded for this clone. J is TRBJ2-3 and V is TRBV6-6; unclear D gene. The germline V gene has CDR1 MNHNY and CDR2 SVGAGI (reference sequence). The CDR3 consists of 14 residues. V was cut by 0 bases and J by 0 bases, with 4 bases left in between. The DNA of the CDR3 is TGTGCCAGCAGTTACTCTGCTAGCACAGATACGCAGTATTTT. Translating gives CASSYSASTDTQYF.

V usage is TRBV9 and J usage is TRBJ2-7; D remains unclear. The CDR3 runs 10 residues. Trimming shortened V by 7 bases and J by 3 bases, and 5 bases separated the two germline ends. From germline, CDR1 is SGDLS and CDR2 YYNGEE. In DNA, the CDR3 is TGTGCCAGCGTGGGCTACGAGCAGTACTTC. Translation: CASVGYEQYF. The full variable domain, completed using reference TRBV9 and TRBJ2-7, is DSGVTQTPKHLITATGQRVTLRCSPRSGDLSVYWYQQSLDQGLQFLIQYYNGEERAKGNILERFSAQQFPDLHSELNLSSLELGDSALYFCASVGYEQYFGPGTRLTVT.